These T cell receptor beta chains were read from a single sample in a study of shared clonotypes between healthy human individuals. Profiled with immunoSEQ multiplex PCR; TCRdb holds only in-frame clones, not every one. The table has 2 million to 3 million clones, 80% to 95% seen once. Sequenced sample: naive CD4+ T cells from PBMCs. These receptors came from a man younger than 35 in good health. Some clones in this sample may be carry-over from other donors' samples. CDR3s leave out the opening cysteine and the closing phenylalanine or tryptophan.

V,J,CDR3
TRBV5-1,TRBJ2-1,ASSSRGDWDEQF
TRBV27,TRBJ2-7,ASSLTTRASYEQY
TRBV27,TRBJ2-1,ASSSPRLALLNEQF
TRBV30,TRBJ2-7,AWSWGHFYEQY
TRBV21-1,TRBJ2-3,ASSIGGVRVDTQY
TRBV5-1,TRBJ1-2,ASSLGQLDGYT
TRBV14,TRBJ2-1,ASSQDRAGGPYSYNEQF
TRBV28,TRBJ1-2,ASSPKYGYT
TRBV6-5,TRBJ2-5,ASSYSWGNQETQY
TRBV5-1,TRBJ1-3,ASSPRLGSGNTIY
TRBV6-5,TRBJ2-1,ASSYSLPSGNNEQF
TRBV30,TRBJ1-2,AELAQGSYGYT
TRBV18,TRBJ1-2,ASSPKNWGSGGYT
TRBV5-6,TRBJ1-1,ASSSWDTEAF
TRBV2,TRBJ2-5,ASTVGGVVRETQY
TRBV4-3,TRBJ2-7,ASSQDQTVGSGAREQY
TRBV30,TRBJ2-3,AWNLGSTDTQY
TRBV5-1,TRBJ1-2,ASSLGGASNYGYT
TRBV2,TRBJ2-3,ASSDTGTVYDTQY
TRBV5-1,TRBJ1-2,ASSLDSRKPGYT
TRBV7-3,TRBJ2-3,ASSSGNVGSGDTQY
TRBV5-4,TRBJ1-2,ASSLVKSPTTNYGYT
TRBV6-6,TRBJ2-7,ASSFTVGSYEQY
TRBV7-9,TRBJ2-7,ASSRGGGRTYEQY
TRBV2,TRBJ2-3,ASSVLPSTQY
TRBV19,TRBJ1-1,ASRPQGNTEAF
TRBV19,TRBJ2-5,ASSLQGTASQETQY
TRBV7-2,TRBJ2-5,ASSLASPGTQY
TRBV5-1,TRBJ2-3,ASATGTATDTQY
TRBV28,TRBJ2-3,ASRTLRPVTDTQY
TRBV28,TRBJ2-3,ASSPHASGTSTDTQY
TRBV7-9,TRBJ1-3,ASSLGGGNTIY
TRBV19,TRBJ2-7,ASSIPQGMGTYEQY
TRBV6-1,TRBJ1-5,ASIMFEDTGQPQH
TRBV29-1,TRBJ2-1,SVGRELYNEQF
TRBV19,TRBJ1-5,ASSIRFRSVGEDQPQH
TRBV28,TRBJ1-2,ASSFQLNYGYT
TRBV4-1,TRBJ2-3,ASSQEASGFTDTQY
TRBV5-1,TRBJ1-1,ASSLEDRGITEAF
TRBV11-2,TRBJ1-3,ASSLQSSGNTIY
TRBV12-5,TRBJ2-2,ASGLISTGELF
TRBV28,TRBJ2-5,ASSILTGTARRQY
TRBV7-2,TRBJ2-5,ASSFIGTSGRGMRETQY
TRBV6-5,TRBJ2-4,ASSRARRKNIQY
TRBV5-1,TRBJ2-7,ASSPSSYEQY
TRBV4-2,TRBJ1-3,ASSPDLTGSGNTIY
TRBV10-3,TRBJ2-3,AISYTSTDTQY
TRBV7-6,TRBJ2-7,ASSLGPNTASYEQY